This TCR beta chain was observed in a study of regulatory T cells in long-lasting Graves disease. Study-level findings and limits: Reduced TCR diversity was observed in persistent Graves' patients versus newly diagnosed patients. Persistent disease was characterized by preferential usage of TRBV28, TRBJ1-2 and TRBJ2-5.

Germline CDR1 and CDR2: SGHTA and FQGNSA. The length of the CDR3 is 16 residues. Trimming cost V 0 bases and J 2 bases, with 13 bases left between them. Time point indicated: persistent/refractory GD, antithyroid drugs over 5 years with positive TRAb. Preparation of the TCR library used RNA extracted from PBMCs. The authors built TCR beta libraries using iRepertoire HTBI primers and Arm-PCR of CDR3 regions. A single record per CDR3 protein comes from TCRdb applying MiXCR to the multiplex PCR reads. The table has a few hundred thousand distinct CDR3 sequences, approximately 23% seen once; the top ten hold around 30%. In regard to this clonotype: Its antigen is undetermined.

The gene calls are TRBV7-2 and TRBJ1-1; maybe TRBD1 (5 bases). The source material was peripheral blood mononuclear cells (PBMCs), sampled when the disease was refractory, from a patient treated with antithyroid drugs. The TCR originated in a woman aged 40-49 years with Graves disease. CDR3 DNA: TGTGCCAGCAGCTTAGCGCAAGGCAGGGTAAACACTGAAGCTTTCTTT. Translating gives CASSLAQGRVNTEAFF.